Shown below are 25 T cell receptor beta chains from a single sample sequenced in a study of early T cells in non-severe SARS-CoV-2 infection (dated by TCRdb to 2020 to 2022). The receptor library was made with 5' RACE. The sequencing machine was a NextSeq 500. In TCRdb, the public reads were trimmed at Q25 with fastp and aligned with MiXCR, with productive beta chains retained. Rows merge per CDR3 protein into single entries with the most common DNA and genes. The sample includes tens of thousands of distinct CDR3 sequences, with over 4.5% observed a single time. The top ten constitute 7% to 9.5% of the sample. The material sequenced was whole blood. These TCRs come from an adult who was a healthcare worker with PCR-confirmed SARS-CoV-2 infection or an uninfected control (not recorded which).

This clonotype was seen repeatedly, ten times or more. The chain links TRBV5-1 to TRBJ1-5, with TRBD1 matching 7 bases. Germline values: CDR1 SGHRS, CDR2 YFSETQ. The CDR3 is 16 residues long. After removal of 4 bases from V and 7 bases from J, the junction contained 14 bases not matched to a gene. The CDR3 is CASSPGPRGGDQPQHF. Here the CDR3 DNA reads TGCGCCAGCAGCCCGGGTCCCAGGGGGGGAGACCAGCCCCAGCATTTT.

This clonotype was found many times. The V and J genes are TRBV12-3 or TRBV12-4 and TRBJ2-3; D is perhaps TRBD1 or TRBD2 (5 bases each). The CDR3 extends over 14 amino acids. The germline V and J ends were trimmed by 2 bases and 6 bases, with 12 bases remaining between them. CDR3 sequence (DNA): TGTGCCAGCAGTTTACGGAAAGGGACGGATACGCAGTATTTT. This codes for CASSLRKGTDTQYF.

This clonotype was counted ten times or more. The chain recombines TRBV28 with TRBJ2-4; D gene uncertain. The CDR3 length is 15 residues. Trimming stripped 5 bases from V and 2 bases from J, with 13 bases between. The germline gives CDR1 MDHEN, CDR2 SYDVKM. The CDR3 coding sequence is TGTGCCAGCAGTCCCCTGGGCCAAACCAAAAACATTCAGTACTTC. As protein: CASSPLGQTKNIQYF.

This clonotype was observed at least ten times. CDR3: CASSQDRSAARGQFF. CDR3 nucleotides: TGCGCCAGCAGCCAAGATAGGTCAGCGGCAAGAGGGCAGTTCTTC. V and J are TRBV4-1 and TRBJ2-1, with D possibly being TRBD2 (5 bases). V was pared by 0 bases and J by 12 bases, with 18 bases between. Germline V gene lookup returns CDR1 MGHRA and CDR2 YSYEKL. CDR3 size: 15 residues.

The sample holds many counts of this clonotype. This chain joins TRBV7-2 and TRBJ1-6; 7 bases fit TRBD1. The CDR3 runs 14 residues. V dropped 6 bases and J dropped 10; count of bases not matched to a gene: 9. Per the germline V gene, CDR1 is SGHTA and CDR2 is FQGNSA. The DNA of the CDR3 is TGTGCCAGCAGGCATACAGGGGAGACGTCACCCCTCCACTTT. Translation: CASRHTGETSPLHF.

This clonotype was recorded at least ten times. This chain uses TRBV12-3 or TRBV12-4 with TRBJ2-1; possible D gene TRBD1, 6 bases. The CDR3 length is 14 residues. The V gene lost 6 bases and the J gene lost 2 bases, with 11 bases spanning the gap. Here the CDR3 DNA reads TGTGCCAGCAGCTCCGGGACAACCTACAATGAGCAGTTCTTC. It yields the protein CASSSGTTYNEQFF.

Worth noting for this clonotype: This may arise from a read error, as a much more abundant clone is one base away. The chain couples TRBV7-6 to TRBJ2-5; no definite D call. Germline V lookup: CDR1 SGHVS, CDR2 FNYEAQ. This CDR3 region has 16 residues. The CDR3 here is CACSLRRAAYGETQYF. The CDR3 coding sequence is TGTGCCTGCAGCTTAAGACGGGCAGCTTACGGGGAGACCCAGTACTTC.

This clonotype was counted at least ten times. This chain links TRBV6-5 with TRBJ1-1; D is undetermined. Trimming took 5 bases from V and 3 from J, leaving 10 bases between them. CDR1 is MNHEY, CDR2 SVGAGI, per germline. This CDR3 has 13 amino acids. As DNA, the CDR3 is TGTGCCAGCAGTCCGTACGCCCACACTGAAGCTTTCTTT. Its translation: CASSPYAHTEAFF.

The CDR3 sequence: CASSLEGSAGYGYTF. The DNA for the CDR3 is TGTGCCAGCAGCTTAGAGGGGTCTGCGGGCTATGGCTACACCTTC. The J gene is TRBJ1-2, the V gene TRBV7-2; D might be TRBD1 (5 bases). Germline V gene sequence: CDR1 SGHTA, CDR2 FQGNSA. This CDR3 is 15 amino acids long. The V end was cut by 1 base, the J end by 4 bases, with 13 bases between.

This clonotype turned up a few times. V and J are TRBV27 and TRBJ2-1, with 11 bases identical to TRBD2. The CDR3 is made up of 18 amino acids. The V gene end was trimmed by 5 bases and the J gene end by 3 bases; junction bases not matched to a gene: 12. The germline gives CDR1 MNHEY, CDR2 SMNVEV (reference sequence). CDR3 region: CASSPLAGVPDNYNEQFF. In nucleotides, the CDR3 is TGTGCCAGCAGTCCACTAGCGGGGGTCCCCGACAACTACAATGAGCAGTTCTTC.

CDR3: CASSPLPGLGGSPLHF. The CDR3 nucleotides read TGTGCCAGCAGTCCTCTTCCGGGACTCGGAGGGTCACCCCTCCACTTT. V gene TRBV12-3 or TRBV12-4 combines with J gene TRBJ1-6, with a possible D match to TRBD1 (5 bases). CDR3 length equals 16 residues. Trimming removed 5 bases from V and 10 bases from J, with 21 bases in between.

This clonotype was detected many times. The chain employs TRBV28 and TRBJ2-7; D gene uncertain. The germline gives CDR1 MDHEN, CDR2 SYDVKM. V lost 2 bases and J 5 bases, leaving 19 bases between the germline ends. The CDR3 consists of 16 residues. Here the CDR3 reads CASSLLSGARANEQYF. CDR3 nucleotide sequence: TGTGCCAGCAGTTTACTCTCAGGAGCTCGGGCCAACGAGCAGTACTTC.

Ten or more counts support this clonotype. The V gene is TRBV4-1, the J gene TRBJ2-7; D is possibly TRBD1 or TRBD2 (5 bases each). The V end lost 0 bases, the J end lost 1 base, and 13 bases lay between the germline ends. The CDR3 consists of 16 residues. The germline V gene encodes CDR1 MGHRA and CDR2 YSYEKL. The CDR3 protein is CASSQDRGVGSYEQYF. The CDR3 DNA reads as TGCGCCAGCAGCCAAGATCGGGGCGTCGGGTCCTACGAGCAGTACTTC.

In its sample, this clonotype was seen many times. The chain joins TRBV2 to TRBJ2-3; D may be TRBD2 (6 bases). CDR1 and CDR2 from the germline V gene are SNHLY and FYNNEI. The CDR3 runs 15 residues. V was trimmed by 4 bases and J by 0 bases, leaving 11 bases between them. CDR3 in DNA: TGTGCCAGCAGTGGTAGCGGCCTGAGCACAGATACGCAGTATTTT. Protein product: CASSGSGLSTDTQYF.

The table lists this clonotype with many counts. This chain links TRBV29-1 with TRBJ1-1; the D is unclear. Deletions cut 7 bases from V and 1 base from J, with 7 bases between. Germline V gene sequence: CDR1 SQVTM, CDR2 ANQGSEA. The CDR3 sequence is 11 residues long. The CDR3 coding sequence is TGCAGCGCGTCTGGGAACACTGAAGCTTTCTTT. The encoded protein is CSASGNTEAFF.

This clonotype was seen a few times. Possible read error: a much larger clone is one base away. The V and J genes are TRBV12-3 or TRBV12-4 and TRBJ2-7; the D gene is possibly TRBD1 (6 bases). The CDR3 is made up of 14 amino acids. The V and J ends lost 4 bases and 5 bases respectively, with 15 bases between them. CDR3 region: CASSSQGTAHEQYF. In DNA form, the CDR3 reads TGTGCCAGCAGTTCACAGGGAACGGCCCACGAGCAGTACTTC.

This clonotype was observed a few times. The V call is TRBV7-6, the J call TRBJ1-1; 9 bases match TRBD1. The CDR3 consists of 15 residues. Germline lookup yields CDR1 SGHVS and CDR2 FNYEAQ. Unmatched junction bases numbered 9, after V lost 6 bases and J lost 4 bases. CDR3 sequence (DNA): TGTGCCAGCAGACCAGACAGGGGGTCCGGCACTGAAGCTTTCTTT. Translating it yields CASRPDRGSGTEAFF.

Many counts were recorded for this clonotype. The chain recombines TRBV5-4 with TRBJ1-2; the match to TRBD1 covers 7 bases. Germline V gene data show CDR1 as SGHNT and CDR2 as YYREEE (reference sequence). The CDR3 length is 15 residues. V was pared by 5 bases and J by 0 bases, with 7 bases of the junction left unmatched. As DNA, the CDR3 is TGTGCCAGCAGTTACTACAGGGGCCCTAACTATGGCTACACCTTC. Its translation is CASSYYRGPNYGYTF.

This clonotype was picked up many times. The chain uses TRBV5-1 and TRBJ1-4; 9 nucleotides line up with TRBD1. With 1 base clipped from V and 2 bases from J, the junction kept 9 bases outside the gene matches. Germline values: CDR1 SGHRS, CDR2 YFSETQ. The CDR3 spans 18 residues. Here the CDR3 DNA reads TGCGCCAGCAGCTTGTTTGGGACAGGGAGGAAGACTAATGAAAAACTGTTTTTT. Translating gives CASSLFGTGRKTNEKLFF.

Ten or more counts support this clonotype. The CDR3 nucleotides read TGCAGTGCTTTAGAGTGGGGCAGCACCTACGAGCAGTACTTC. Its protein is CSALEWGSTYEQYF. The chain is built from TRBV20-1 and TRBJ2-7; a weak D match, TRBD1 (5 bases). Germline V gene lookup returns CDR1 DFQATT and CDR2 SNEGSKA (reference sequence). The CDR3 totals 14 residues. Trimming took 5 bases from V and 2 from J, leaving 16 bases between them.

J is TRBJ2-7 and V is TRBV30; D remains ambiguous. Germline assignment: CDR1 GTSNPN and CDR2 SVGIG (reference sequence). Trimming left V 1 base short and J 2 bases short, with 6 bases between. The CDR3 contains 12 residues. Written as DNA, the CDR3 is TGTGCCTGGAGTGGCGTCGCCTACGAGCAGTACTTC. It specifies CAWSGVAYEQYF. The complete variable domain, with remaining parts taken from reference TRBV30 and TRBJ2-7, reads SQTIHQWPATLVQPVGSPLSLECTVEGTSNPNLYWYRQAAGRGLQLLFYSVGIGQISSEVPQNLSASRPQDRQFILSSKKLLLSDSGFYLCAWSGVAYEQYFGPGTRLTVT.

This clonotype was detected ten times or more. The CDR3: CASSLVASGGPFEEQYF. In nucleotides, the CDR3 is TGCGCCAGCAGCTTGGTGGCTAGCGGGGGGCCATTTGAAGAGCAGTACTTC. This rearrangement joins TRBV5-1 to TRBJ2-7; 11 nucleotides agree with TRBD2. Unmatched junction bases numbered 12, after V lost 0 bases and J lost 7 bases. This CDR3 has 17 amino acids. CDR1 is SGHRS, CDR2 YFSETQ, per germline.

This clonotype was seen many times. The J gene is TRBJ1-1, the V gene TRBV10-1; no clear D gene. The CDR3 is 14 amino acids. Trimming left V 4 bases short and J 3 bases short, with 12 bases between. In germline, CDR1 is WNHNN, CDR2 SYGVQD (reference sequence). The CDR3 DNA sequence: TGCGCCAGCAGTGTCCGGACGGGAGACACTGAAGCTTTCTTT. Its translation: CASSVRTGDTEAFF.

This clonotype has ten or more counts. Its ends do not fully match the called genes, so a read error is possible. The V and J genes are TRBV7-7 and TRBJ1-5; D ambiguous. Germline values: CDR1 SSHAT, CDR2 FNYEAQ (reference sequence). The CDR3 contains 13 residues. The chain's CDR3 is CASSLGANQPQHF. The CDR3 DNA is TGTGCTAGCAGCCTCGGCGCCAATCAGCCCCAGCATTTT. The complete variable domain, with remaining parts taken from reference TRBV7-7 and TRBJ1-5, reads GAGVSQSPRYKVTKRGQDVTLRCDPISSHATLYWYQQALGQGPEFLTYFNYEAQPDKSGLPSDRFSAERPEGSISTLTIQRTEQRDSAMYRCASSLGANQPQHFGDGTRLSIL.

This clonotype was counted many times. V is TRBV6-1 and J is TRBJ2-3; D not resolved. The V end was cut by 0 bases, the J end by 4 bases, with 5 bases between. The CDR3 spans 13 residues. Germline loops: CDR1 MNHNS, CDR2 SASEGT. The CDR3 protein is CASSEAIADTQYF. CDR3 DNA: TGTGCCAGCAGTGAAGCGATAGCAGATACGCAGTATTTT.